What follows is one T cell receptor (beta chain) and its context. The antigen is unknown. The CDR3 loop spans 13 amino acids. Looked up from germline, CDR1 is SEHNR and CDR2 is FQNEAQ (reference sequence). Deletions cut 0 bases from V and 8 bases from J, with 11 bases between. This record belongs to a study of identical twins. Study observations and caveats: Fewer insertions were carried by abundant cord blood beta clonotypes, but none was seen in memory repertoires. Conclusions were based on cross-sectional statistical analysis, without following the same donors. Some out-of-frame alpha sequences were shared by twins, and these showed excess low generation probability.

One entry per CDR3 protein results from TCRdb running MiXCR on the 5' RACE reads. The table has some 790,000 distinct CDR3 sequences, 18% seen once. The sample also formed part of further work on T cells expressing NK-cell markers.

The rearrangement joins TRBV7-9 to TRBJ2-7; TRBD2 might be the D (6 bases). This TCR was sampled from a woman aged 18-30 years in good health. Sequencing was performed on PBMCs. The DNA of the CDR3 is TGTGCCAGCAGCTTAGCGGAGGGGAGGAAGCAGTACTTC. This gives the protein CASSLAEGRKQYF.